This TCR beta chain was identified in a study of T cells of healthy individuals. TCRdb re-called the 5' RACE reads with MiXCR, one entry per CDR3 protein. The sample has tens of thousands of distinct CDR3 sequences; about 5% are singletons. V was pared by 0 bases and J by 7 bases, with 7 bases between. Germline loops: CDR1 MNHEY, CDR2 SVGAGI. The CDR3 runs to 13 residues. This clonotype showed up many times. This sequence originates from a female donor in good health. V gene TRBV6-5 combines with J gene TRBJ1-5; D unclear. CDR3 sequence: CASSYSRMQPQHF. In DNA form, the CDR3 reads TGTGCCAGCAGTTACTCGAGGATGCAGCCCCAGCATTTT.